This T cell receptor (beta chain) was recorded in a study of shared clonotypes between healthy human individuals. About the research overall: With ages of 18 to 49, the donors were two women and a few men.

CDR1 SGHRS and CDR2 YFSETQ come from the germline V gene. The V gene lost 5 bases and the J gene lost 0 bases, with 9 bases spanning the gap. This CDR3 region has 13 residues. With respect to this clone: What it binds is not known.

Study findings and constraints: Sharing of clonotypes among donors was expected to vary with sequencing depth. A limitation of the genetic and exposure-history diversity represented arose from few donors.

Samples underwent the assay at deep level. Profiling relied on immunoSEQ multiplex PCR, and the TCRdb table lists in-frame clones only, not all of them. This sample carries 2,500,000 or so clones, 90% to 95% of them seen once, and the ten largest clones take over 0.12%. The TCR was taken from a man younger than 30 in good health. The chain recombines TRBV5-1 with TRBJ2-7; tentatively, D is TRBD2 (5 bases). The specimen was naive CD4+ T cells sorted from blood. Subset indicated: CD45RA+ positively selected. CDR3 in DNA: TGCGCCAGCAGAGTAGCGTCCTCCTACGAGCAGTACTTC. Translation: CASRVASSYEQYF.